The 8 T cell receptor beta chains listed next were all sequenced from one sample in a study of T-cell memory formation after mild COVID-19. TCRdb redid the calling of the 5' RACE reads with MiXCR, one entry per CDR3 protein. The top ten hold more than 10% of the sample, which has roughly 580,000 distinct CDR3 sequences, 18% seen once. Sequenced: PBMCs or a T cell subset sorted from them (not recorded which). The receptors shown here come from an adult woman who had mild COVID-19 (a few samples of this study predate the infection). Cell type and time point are not known.

The chain uses TRBV7-9 and TRBJ1-1; D remains unclear. Per germline, CDR1 SEHNR and CDR2 FQNEAQ (reference sequence). This CDR3 has 13 amino acids. Trimming took 5 bases from V and 4 from J, leaving 11 bases between them. The CDR3 coding sequence is TGTGCCAGCAGCCTAAACGCGGGCACTGAAGCTTTCTTT. Its translation is CASSLNAGTEAFF.

The table lists this clonotype with a few counts. V gene TRBV7-9 combines with J gene TRBJ2-3; possible D gene TRBD1, 5 bases. The CDR3 consists of 16 residues. V lost 4 bases to trimming and J lost 0 bases, with 14 bases between them. Germline V CDR1 and CDR2: SEHNR, FQNEAQ (reference sequence). The CDR3 sequence is CASSSSDRPSTDTQYF. CDR3 coding DNA: TGTGCCAGCAGCTCGAGCGACAGACCTAGCACAGATACGCAGTATTTT.

The chain recombines TRBV12-3 or TRBV12-4 with TRBJ1-1; D is unresolved. This CDR3 is built from 12 residues. Trimming left V 5 bases short and J 5 bases short, with 9 bases between. The CDR3, as DNA: TGTGCCAGCAGTGTTGACTGGACTGAAGCTTTCTTT. Its protein product is CASSVDWTEAFF.

The V call is TRBV6-2 or TRBV6-3, the J call TRBJ2-4; 9 bases line up with TRBD2. Trimming cost V 5 bases and J 0 bases; bases outside gene matches: 2. This CDR3 is built from 15 residues. Germline CDR1 MNHEY, CDR2 SVGEGT. The DNA for the CDR3 is TGTGCCAGCAGTAGACTAGCGGTAGCCAAAAACATTCAGTACTTC. It yields the protein CASSRLAVAKNIQYF.

This clonotype was detected a few times. The chain has TRBV15 and TRBJ2-3; TRBD1 aligns across 9 bases. V trimming: 6 bases; J trimming: 2 bases; junction bases outside the gene matches: 6. From germline, CDR1 is LNHNV and CDR2 YYDKDF (reference sequence). The CDR3 runs 15 residues. The chain's CDR3 is CATSRNRGLTDTQYF. CDR3 sequence (DNA): TGTGCCACCAGTAGAAACAGGGGGCTCACAGATACGCAGTATTTT.

The chain joins TRBV4-3 to TRBJ2-7; the match to TRBD2 covers 9 bases. The germline gives CDR1 LGHNA, CDR2 YSLEER. The CDR3 runs to 16 residues. J was trimmed by 1 base and V by 1 base; bases with no gene match: 5. CDR3 DNA sequence: TGCGCCAGCAGCCAAGGGTTAGCGGGAGATTCCTACGAGCAGTACTTC. Residues: CASSQGLAGDSYEQYF.

This clonotype has more than one count but fewer than ten. V is TRBV7-9 and J is TRBJ2-7; 9 nucleotides agree with TRBD1. Germline V gene data show CDR1 as SEHNR and CDR2 as FQNEAQ (reference sequence). The CDR3 covers 16 residues. Trimming took 5 bases from V and 5 from J; bases not matched to a gene: 13. CDR3 in amino acids: CASSLTQGALRDEQYF. CDR3 sequence (DNA): TGTGCCAGCAGCCTTACACAGGGGGCCCTCCGGGACGAGCAGTACTTC.

This clonotype appeared a few times. This chain uses TRBV5-1 with TRBJ2-6; maybe TRBD2 (6 bases). The ends were cut back, 2 bases at V and 0 bases at J, with 15 bases in the middle. The CDR3 consists of 18 residues. The V gene's germline CDR1 is SGHRS and CDR2 YFSETQ. CDR3: CASSFGGSPVSGANVLTF. The CDR3 DNA is TGCGCCAGCAGCTTCGGAGGGTCCCCCGTCTCTGGGGCCAACGTCCTGACTTTC.